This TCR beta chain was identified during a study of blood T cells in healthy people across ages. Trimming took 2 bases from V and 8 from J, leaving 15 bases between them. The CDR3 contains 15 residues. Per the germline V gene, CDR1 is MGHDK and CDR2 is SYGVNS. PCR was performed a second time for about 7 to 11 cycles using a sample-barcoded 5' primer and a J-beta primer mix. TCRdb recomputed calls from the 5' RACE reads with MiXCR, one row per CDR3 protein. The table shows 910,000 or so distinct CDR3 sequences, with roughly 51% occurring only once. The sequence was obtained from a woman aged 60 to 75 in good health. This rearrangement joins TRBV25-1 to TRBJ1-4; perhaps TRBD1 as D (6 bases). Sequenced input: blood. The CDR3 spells CASSETGRGGEKLFF. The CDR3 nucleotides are TGTGCCAGCAGTGAAACTGGCAGGGGTGGGGAAAAACTGTTTTTT.